This T cell receptor beta chain was recovered during a study of cytomegalovirus exposure and HLA in healthy donors. Study at large: It was reported in a later analysis that the same platform had been used for the roughly 130 validation repertoires as for the roughly 670 first-cohort repertoires. Study-wide points: TCR clusters originating in the first cohort tended to co-occur in the 120 validation repertoires, according to a later analysis. Three chains linked to CMV were shown in vitro to be specific for CMV antigens. High specificity and sensitivity for cytomegalovirus status were reported for the classifier.

With regard to this clone: Its specificity is unknown.

The CDR3 covers 16 residues. CDR1 and CDR2 from the germline V gene are KGHSH and LQKENI. The trim removed 4 bases at V and 1 base at J, leaving 8 bases unmatched. TCRdb keeps only in-frame clones here, not all; method: immunoSEQ multiplex PCR. The sample consists of 130,000 to 150,000 clones, roughly 88% of them appearing once. The receptor was derived from a woman younger than 35 in good health and CMV-seropositive. This chain joins TRBV18 and TRBJ1-1, with 8 positions matching TRBD1. Source material: PBMCs. The CDR3 coding sequence is TGTGCCAGCTCACGGGACAGGCTCCTGGAGAACACTGAAGCTTTCTTT. Amino acid sequence: CASSRDRLLENTEAFF.